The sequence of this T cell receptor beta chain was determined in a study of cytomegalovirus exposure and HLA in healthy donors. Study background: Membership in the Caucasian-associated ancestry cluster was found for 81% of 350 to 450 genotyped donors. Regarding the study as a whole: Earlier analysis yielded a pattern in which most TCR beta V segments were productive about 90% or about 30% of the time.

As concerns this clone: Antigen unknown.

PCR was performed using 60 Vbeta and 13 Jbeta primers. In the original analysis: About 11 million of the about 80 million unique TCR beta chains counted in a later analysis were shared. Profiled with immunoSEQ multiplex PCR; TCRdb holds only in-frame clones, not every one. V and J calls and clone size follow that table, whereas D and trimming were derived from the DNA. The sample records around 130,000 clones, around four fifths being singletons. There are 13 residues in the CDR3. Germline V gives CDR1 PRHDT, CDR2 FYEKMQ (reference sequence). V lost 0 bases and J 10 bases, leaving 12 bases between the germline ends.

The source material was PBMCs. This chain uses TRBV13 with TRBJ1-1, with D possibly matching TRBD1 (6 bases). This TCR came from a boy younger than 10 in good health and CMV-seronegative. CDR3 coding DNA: TGTGCCAGCAGCTTAGGACAGGGAAAGGCAGCTTTCTTT. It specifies CASSLGQGKAAFF.